This record looks at one T cell receptor beta chain sequence and its context. The antigen remains undetermined. These data originate in a study of PD-1 blockade in classical Hodgkin lymphoma. Generated by immunoSEQ multiplex PCR, the TCRdb table keeps only in-frame clones and is missing some. The sample lists under 20,000 clones, 65% occurring once. Every patient relapsed after autologous stem cell transplantation, and brentuximab vedotin exposure varied. Points from the study as a whole: The authors have not defined what causes the repertoire differences, possibly disease activity or prior therapy. The diversity seen at baseline in complete responders resembled that of newly diagnosed patients. Reported baseline diversity: healthy donors highest, relapsed/refractory patients lowest. In CD4+ cells, TCR diversity went up significantly by C4D1, but in CD8+ cells it did not.

Trimming removed 5 bases from V and 2 bases from J, with 22 bases in between. In germline, CDR1 is SGHVS, CDR2 FQNEAQ. This CDR3 region has 18 residues. The material was peripheral blood mononuclear cells (PBMCs), obtained before the second cycle of nivolumab. V usage is TRBV7-8 and J usage is TRBJ2-1; unclear D gene. The sequence was obtained from a human donor with classical Hodgkin lymphoma. The CDR3 protein is CASSQHLIVEGPYNEQFF. For the CDR3, the DNA is TGTGCCAGCAGCCAGCACCTAATCGTCGAAGGACCCTACAATGAGCAGTTCTTC.